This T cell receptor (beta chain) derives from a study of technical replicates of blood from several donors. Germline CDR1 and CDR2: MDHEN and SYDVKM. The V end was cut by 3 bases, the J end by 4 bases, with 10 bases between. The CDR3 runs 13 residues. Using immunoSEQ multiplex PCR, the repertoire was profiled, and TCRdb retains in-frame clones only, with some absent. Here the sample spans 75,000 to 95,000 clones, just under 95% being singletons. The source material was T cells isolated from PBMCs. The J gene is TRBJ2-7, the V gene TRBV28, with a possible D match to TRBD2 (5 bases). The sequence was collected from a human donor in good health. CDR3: CASSLGRTYEQYF. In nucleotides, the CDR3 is TGTGCCAGCAGTTTGGGGAGAACATACGAGCAGTACTTC.